These 3 T cell receptor beta chains were all obtained from the same sample, sequenced in a study of beta chain features in type 1 diabetes. Overall study results and limits: Among patients with Type 1 diabetes, TCRB CDR3s were moderately but significantly shorter in every one of the four CD4+ subsets.

What was sequenced were expressed TCRB transcripts, since all of the isolated RNA had been reverse transcribed. TCRdb keeps only in-frame clones here, not all; method: immunoSEQ multiplex PCR. Counted here are 600,000 to 750,000 clones, 9.5% to 15% occurring once; the ten biggest clones make up roughly 0.12%. These TCRs are of unknown antigen specificity. Sequenced: naive CD4+ T cells from blood. These receptor sequences come from a man under 40 with type 1 diabetes.

This chain links TRBV5-6 with TRBJ2-3; TRBD1 is a possible D gene (5 bases). Deletions cut 1 base from V and 2 bases from J, with 14 bases between. This CDR3 is built from 16 residues. Germline values: CDR1 SGHDT, CDR2 YYEEEE. CDR3 in amino acids: CASSLNSGLNTDTQYF. DNA of the CDR3: TGTGCCAGCAGCTTGAATTCAGGGCTTAACACAGATACGCAGTATTTT.

The chain has TRBV29-1 and TRBJ1-3; D uncertain. Germline CDR1 is SQVTM and CDR2 is ANQGSEA. With 3 bases removed from V and 2 bases from J, the gap between germline ends came to 5 bases. The CDR3 consists of 12 residues. CDR3 DNA sequence: TGCAGCGTTGAGGCGCCTGGAAACACCATATATTTT. Its translation: CSVEAPGNTIYF.

V and J are TRBV7-2 and TRBJ2-2; D is possibly TRBD2 (6 bases). The CDR3 consists of 13 residues. The V gene lost 4 bases and the J gene lost 11 bases, with 14 bases spanning the gap. Germline CDR1 reads SGHTA; CDR2 reads FQGNSA. Here the CDR3 reads CASSYQPGLELFF. CDR3 DNA: TGTGCCAGCAGCTATCAACCGGGACTCGAGCTGTTTTTT.